These 20 T cell receptor beta chains were all obtained from the same sample, sequenced in a study of CD4 T cells in relation to SARS-CoV-2 and coronaviruses. Unexposed donor CD4+ T cells date from 2011-2018, before the COVID-19 pandemic. After less than 11 days of culture, CD4+ T cells were isolated. These receptors lack a known antigen. This table comes from immunoSEQ multiplex PCR, and its TCRdb copy is limited to in-frame clones, with some not included. In the table there are 15,000 to 20,000 clones, around 73% of which are singletons. Material for sequencing was CD4+ T cells from PBMCs, cultured in vitro. The source of these receptors is a human donor in good health.

The chain couples TRBV5-1 to TRBJ2-7; a possible D gene is TRBD2 (5 bases). Trimming left V 2 bases short and J 7 bases short, with 10 bases between. This CDR3 comprises 12 residues. Germline V CDR1 and CDR2: SGHRS, YFSETQ. This CDR3 is CASSFDEGEQYF. The CDR3 nucleotides read TGCGCCAGCAGCTTCGATGAGGGAGAGCAGTACTTC.

This chain links TRBV5-1 with TRBJ2-7, with D unclear. CDR1 is SGHRS and CDR2 is YFSETQ in the germline V gene. The CDR3 extends over 12 amino acids. The V and J ends lost 4 bases and 0 bases respectively, with 5 bases between them. The CDR3 loop is CASSHDSYEQYF. CDR3 nucleotides: TGCGCCAGCAGCCACGACTCCTACGAGCAGTACTTC. Filled out from reference TRBV5-1 and TRBJ2-7, the complete variable domain reads KAGVTQTPRYLIKTRGQQVTLSCSPISGHRSVSWYQQTPGQGLQFLFEYFSETQRNKGNFPGRFSGRQFSNSRSEMNVSTLELGDSALYLCASSHDSYEQYFGPGTRLTVT.

The chain employs TRBV18 and TRBJ2-2; the D gene is possibly TRBD1 (5 bases). Per germline, CDR1 KGHSH and CDR2 LQKENI. The CDR3 is 17 residues long. V was shortened by 6 bases and J by 0 bases, with 17 bases between the two germline ends. CDR3 residues: CASSPIRAPTNTGELFF. As DNA, the CDR3 is TGTGCCAGCTCGCCGATCAGGGCCCCGACGAACACCGGGGAGCTGTTTTTT.

J is TRBJ2-3 and V is TRBV3-1 (or the pseudogene TRBV3-2), with D maybe TRBD2 (5 bases). Looked up from germline, CDR1 is LGHDT and CDR2 is YNNKEL (reference sequence). The CDR3 is 15 amino acids. Trimming took 8 bases from V and 2 from J, leaving 17 bases between them. The CDR3 region has the DNA TGTGCCAGCGGACGGACTCAGAGAAACACAGATACGCAGTATTTT. Protein product: CASGRTQRNTDTQYF.

The chain uses TRBV19 and TRBJ1-2, with 7 bases fitting TRBD1. The germline V gene encodes CDR1 LNHDA and CDR2 SQIVND (reference sequence). The CDR3 consists of 15 residues. Trimming took 5 bases from V and 6 from J; bases not matched to a gene: 12. The CDR3 sequence: CASSSPPTGMDGYTF. The CDR3 region has the DNA TGTGCCAGTAGTTCCCCCCCGACAGGGATGGATGGCTACACCTTC.

This clone turned up a few times. The rearrangement links TRBV12-3 or TRBV12-4 to TRBJ1-1; D ambiguous. The CDR3 consists of 12 residues. Between the trimmed V and J ends, which lost 5 bases and 6 bases, there was a span of 10 bases. The CDR3 sequence is CASSAAAAEAFF. The CDR3 DNA follows: TGTGCCAGCAGTGCAGCCGCCGCTGAAGCTTTCTTT.

V gene TRBV6-5 combines with J gene TRBJ1-1; D may be TRBD1 (6 bases). Germline CDR1 MNHEY, CDR2 SVGAGI. The CDR3 runs 14 residues. V lost 4 bases, J lost 6 bases, and 15 bases lay in between. This CDR3 is CASSLMDSPPEAFF. As DNA, the CDR3 is TGTGCCAGCAGTTTGATGGACAGTCCCCCTGAAGCTTTCTTT.

The J gene is TRBJ2-5, the V gene TRBV7-9, with 7 bases identical to TRBD2. The CDR3 covers 15 residues. CDR1 is SEHNR, CDR2 FQNEAQ, per germline (reference sequence). The V gene end was trimmed by 6 bases and the J gene end by 4 bases; junction bases not matched to a gene: 11. DNA of the CDR3: TGTGCCAGCAGATCAATGCTGACTAGCTCAGAGACCCAGTACTTC. Translating it yields CASRSMLTSSETQYF.

The rearrangement uses TRBV13 and TRBJ2-7, with D unclear. The V and J ends lost 5 bases and 2 bases respectively, with 16 bases between them. CDR1 and CDR2 (germline): PRHDT, FYEKMQ (reference sequence). The CDR3 length is 15 residues. The CDR3 coding sequence is TGTGCCAGCAGCCCGGTGGGTACAAGGGCCTACGAGCAGTACTTC. This sequence encodes CASSPVGTRAYEQYF. The full variable domain, rest sourced from reference TRBV13 and TRBJ2-7, is AAGVIQSPRHLIKEKRETATLKCYPIPRHDTVYWYQQGPGQDPQFLISFYEKMQSDKGSIPDRFSAQQFSDYHSELNMSSLELGDSALYFCASSPVGTRAYEQYFGPGTRLTVT.

The chain joins TRBV14 to TRBJ2-7; 7 nucleotides match TRBD2. Looked up from germline, CDR1 is SGHDN and CDR2 is FVKESK. Trimming took 4 bases from V and 6 from J; bases not matched to a gene: 18. The length of the CDR3 is 17 residues. The CDR3: CASSLSIGAMTSREQYF. The CDR3 DNA reads as TGTGCCAGCAGCCTGTCTATTGGGGCAATGACTAGCCGCGAGCAGTACTTC.

There are a few counts of this clone. The rearrangement links TRBV7-8 to TRBJ2-1; D may be TRBD1 (6 bases). Germline V CDR1 and CDR2: SGHVS, FQNEAQ. This CDR3 is built from 14 residues. The V gene lost 1 base and the J gene lost 12 bases, with 16 bases spanning the gap. CDR3 residues: CASSLDRGNRVQFF. The DNA of the CDR3 is TGTGCCAGCAGCTTAGATAGGGGCAACAGGGTGCAGTTCTTC.

The chain has TRBV7-9 and TRBJ2-1, with 8 bases matching TRBD1. J gave up 5 bases and V 2 bases, and 5 bases lay outside the gene matches. CDR1 and CDR2 (germline): SEHNR, FQNEAQ (reference sequence). The CDR3 runs 15 residues. In nucleotides, the CDR3 is TGTGCCAGCAGCTTATCACAGGGGGTTAACAATGAGCAGTTCTTC. Translation gives CASSLSQGVNNEQFF.

This clone was observed a single time. The genes are TRBV28 and TRBJ2-7; 8 positions agree with TRBD1. This CDR3 is built from 16 residues. V trimming: 3 bases; J trimming: 0 bases; junction bases outside the gene matches: 7. Germline values: CDR1 MDHEN, CDR2 SYDVKM. This chain's CDR3 is CASSFRTGSFSYEQYF. The CDR3 nucleotides read TGTGCCAGCAGTTTCCGGACAGGGTCCTTCTCCTACGAGCAGTACTTC.

V and J are TRBV5-8 and TRBJ1-5; D may be TRBD1 (6 bases). CDR3 length equals 17 residues. CDR1 is SGHTS and CDR2 is YDEGEE in the germline V gene. The V and J ends lost 4 bases and 3 bases respectively, with 20 bases between them. CDR3 loop: CASSGKKGQRYNQPQHF. The DNA for the CDR3 is TGTGCCAGCAGCGGAAAAAAAGGACAGCGGTACAATCAGCCCCAGCATTTT. Combining the CDR3 with reference TRBV5-8 and TRBJ1-5 gives the whole variable domain EAGVTQSPTHLIKTRGQQATLRCSPISGHTSVYWYQQALGLGLQFLLWYDEGEERNRGNFPPRFSGRQFPNYSSELNVNALELEDSALYLCASSGKKGQRYNQPQHFGDGTRLSIL.

J is TRBJ1-2 and V is TRBV18; D is unresolved. Germline-derived CDR1 and CDR2 are KGHSH and LQKENI. Trimming pared 5 bases from V and 5 bases from J, leaving 12 bases between. CDR3 length equals 13 residues. CDR3 protein: CASSVSRGYGYTF. DNA for the CDR3: TGTGCCAGCTCAGTCTCCCGCGGGTATGGCTACACCTTC.

The rearrangement joins TRBV15 to TRBJ2-7; tentatively, D is TRBD2 (5 bases). Looked up from germline, CDR1 is LNHNV and CDR2 is YYDKDF (reference sequence). The V gene lost 0 bases and the J gene lost 7 bases, with 19 bases spanning the gap. The CDR3 loop spans 16 amino acids. CDR3 loop: CATSREEEEPPGEQYF. CDR3 coding DNA: TGTGCCACCAGCAGAGAGGAGGAGGAGCCCCCTGGGGAGCAGTACTTC.

The chain uses TRBV25-1 and TRBJ2-3; D ambiguous. CDR3 size: 16 residues. Germline lookup yields CDR1 MGHDK and CDR2 SYGVNS. Trimming pared 6 bases from V and 1 base from J, leaving 17 bases between. The CDR3 is CASREGPAPGTDTQYF. The CDR3 bases are TGTGCCAGCAGGGAAGGACCGGCACCCGGCACAGATACGCAGTATTTT.

V usage is TRBV19 and J usage is TRBJ2-6; no clear D gene. Germline values: CDR1 LNHDA, CDR2 SQIVND (reference sequence). This CDR3 has 14 residues. The V end lost 7 bases, the J end lost 0 bases, and 7 bases lay between the germline ends. The CDR3 nucleotides read TGTGCCAGTAACCCCAACTCTGGGGCCAACGTCCTGACTTTC. It codes for CASNPNSGANVLTF.

This clone was seen once. V is TRBV28 and J is TRBJ2-2, with D possibly TRBD1 on 5 matching bases. This CDR3 region has 13 residues. V was shortened by 6 bases and J by 7 bases, with 12 bases between the two germline ends. Germline-derived CDR1 and CDR2 are MDHEN and SYDVKM. Here the CDR3 reads CASRPGMVGELFF. The CDR3 nucleotides are TGTGCCAGCAGACCAGGGATGGTCGGGGAGCTGTTTTTT.

V and J are TRBV11-2 and TRBJ2-2, with 8 positions matching TRBD1. The CDR3 loop spans 15 amino acids. V shed 6 bases, J shed 3 bases, and the junction held 6 bases outside the gene matches. CDR1 is SGHAT, CDR2 FQNNGV, per germline. The CDR3 here is CASSLQGADTGELFF. CDR3 coding DNA: TGTGCCAGCAGTCTCCAGGGGGCTGACACCGGGGAGCTGTTTTTT.